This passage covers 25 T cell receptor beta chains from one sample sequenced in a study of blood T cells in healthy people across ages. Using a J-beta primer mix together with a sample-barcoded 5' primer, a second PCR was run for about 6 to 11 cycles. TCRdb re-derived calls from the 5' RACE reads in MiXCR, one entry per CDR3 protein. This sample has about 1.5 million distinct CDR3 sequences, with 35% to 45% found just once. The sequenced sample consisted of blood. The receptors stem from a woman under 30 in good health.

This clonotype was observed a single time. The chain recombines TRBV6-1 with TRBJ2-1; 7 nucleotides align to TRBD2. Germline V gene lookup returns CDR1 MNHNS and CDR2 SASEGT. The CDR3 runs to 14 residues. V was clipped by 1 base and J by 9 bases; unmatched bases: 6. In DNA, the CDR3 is TGTGCCAGCAGTGAAGGGGGGGGTAGTATTGAGCAGTTCTTC. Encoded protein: CASSEGGGSIEQFF.

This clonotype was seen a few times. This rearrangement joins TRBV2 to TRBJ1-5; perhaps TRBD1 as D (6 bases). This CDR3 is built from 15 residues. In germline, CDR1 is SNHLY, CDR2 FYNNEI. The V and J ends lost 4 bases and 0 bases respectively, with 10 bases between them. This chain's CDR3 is CASSVGTNSNQPQHF. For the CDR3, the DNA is TGTGCCAGCAGTGTAGGGACAAATAGCAATCAGCCCCAGCATTTT.

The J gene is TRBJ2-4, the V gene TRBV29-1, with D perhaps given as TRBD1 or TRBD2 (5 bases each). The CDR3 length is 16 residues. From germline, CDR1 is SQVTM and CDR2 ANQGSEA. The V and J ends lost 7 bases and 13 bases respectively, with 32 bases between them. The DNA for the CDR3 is TGCAGCGCCAAACCTCTATCCTCCGGGGCTTGGTGGGTGCAGTACTTC. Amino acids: CSAKPLSSGAWWVQYF. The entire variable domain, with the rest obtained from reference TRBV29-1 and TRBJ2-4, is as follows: SAVISQKPSRDICQRGTSLTIQCQVDSQVTMMFWYRQQPGQSLTLIATANQGSEATYESGFVIDKFPISRPNLTFSTLTVSNMSPEDSSIYLCSAKPLSSGAWWVQYFGAGTRLSVL.

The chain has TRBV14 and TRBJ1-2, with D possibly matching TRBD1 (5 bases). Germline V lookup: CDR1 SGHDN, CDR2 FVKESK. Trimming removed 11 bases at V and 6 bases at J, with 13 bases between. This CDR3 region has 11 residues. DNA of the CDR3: TGTGCCGGGGGGGGGAACGATGGCTACACCTTC. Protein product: CAGGGNDGYTF.

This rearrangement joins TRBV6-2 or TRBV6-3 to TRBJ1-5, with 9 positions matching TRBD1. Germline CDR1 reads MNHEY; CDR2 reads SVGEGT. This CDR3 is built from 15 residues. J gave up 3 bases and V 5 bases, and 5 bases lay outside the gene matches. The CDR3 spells CASSRGQGDNQPQHF. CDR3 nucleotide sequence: TGTGCCAGCAGTCGGGGACAGGGCGACAATCAGCCCCAGCATTTT.

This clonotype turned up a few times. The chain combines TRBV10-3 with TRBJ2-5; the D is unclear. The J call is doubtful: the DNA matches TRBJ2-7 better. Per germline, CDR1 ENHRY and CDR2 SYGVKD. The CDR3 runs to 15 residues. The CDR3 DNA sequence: TGTGCCATCAGTGAGATCCGGGCCGCTAGGCACGAGCAGTACTTC. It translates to CAISEIRAARHEQYF.

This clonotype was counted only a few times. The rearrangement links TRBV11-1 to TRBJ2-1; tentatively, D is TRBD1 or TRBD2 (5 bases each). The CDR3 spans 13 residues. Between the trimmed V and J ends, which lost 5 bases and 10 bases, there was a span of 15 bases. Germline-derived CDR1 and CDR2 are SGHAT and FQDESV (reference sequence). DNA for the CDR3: TGTGCCAGCAGCCTAATGGGGACCCAAGAGCAGTTCTTC. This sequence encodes CASSLMGTQEQFF.

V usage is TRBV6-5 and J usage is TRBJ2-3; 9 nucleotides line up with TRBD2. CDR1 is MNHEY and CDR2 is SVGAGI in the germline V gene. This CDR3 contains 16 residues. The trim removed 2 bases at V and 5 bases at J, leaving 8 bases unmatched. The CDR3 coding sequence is TGTGCCAGCAGTTACGGAGCGGGAGGCGGGAGAGATACGCAGTATTTT. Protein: CASSYGAGGGRDTQYF.

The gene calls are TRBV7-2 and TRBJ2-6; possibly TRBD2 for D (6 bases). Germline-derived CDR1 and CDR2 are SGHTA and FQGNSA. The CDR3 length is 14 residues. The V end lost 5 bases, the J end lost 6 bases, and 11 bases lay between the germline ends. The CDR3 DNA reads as TGTGCCAGCAGCACGGGACTCTCGGCCAACGTCCTGACTTTC. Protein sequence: CASSTGLSANVLTF.

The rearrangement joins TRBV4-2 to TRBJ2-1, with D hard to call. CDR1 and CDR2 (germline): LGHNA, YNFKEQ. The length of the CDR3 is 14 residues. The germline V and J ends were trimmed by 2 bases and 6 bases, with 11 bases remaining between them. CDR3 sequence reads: CASSQRGVINEQFF. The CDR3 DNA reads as TGTGCCAGCAGCCAACGTGGGGTAATCAATGAGCAGTTCTTC.

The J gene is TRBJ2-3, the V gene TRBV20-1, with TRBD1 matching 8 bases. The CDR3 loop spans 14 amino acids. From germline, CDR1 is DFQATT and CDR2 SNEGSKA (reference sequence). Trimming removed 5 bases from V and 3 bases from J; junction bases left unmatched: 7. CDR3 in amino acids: CSAHGQGGTDTQYF. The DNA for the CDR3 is TGCAGTGCTCACGGACAGGGTGGAACAGATACGCAGTATTTT.

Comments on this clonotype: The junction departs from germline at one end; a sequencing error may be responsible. CDR3 DNA: TGTACCACCAGCAGAGATATAGGGGCCTATGGCTACACCTTC. Its translation: CTTSRDIGAYGYTF. The V gene is TRBV15, the J gene TRBJ1-2; perhaps TRBD1 as D (5 bases). The CDR3 extends over 14 amino acids. The germline gives CDR1 LNHNV, CDR2 YYDKDF (reference sequence).

DNA for the CDR3: TGTGCCAGCAGTGACCCGGGACTAGCGGACAATGAGCAGTTCTTC. This translates into CASSDPGLADNEQFF. The chain is built from TRBV25-1 and TRBJ2-1; the match to TRBD2 covers 11 bases. The CDR3 length is 15 residues. V lost 3 bases, J lost 5 bases, and 3 bases stayed unmatched. CDR1 is MGHDK and CDR2 is SYGVNS in the germline V gene.

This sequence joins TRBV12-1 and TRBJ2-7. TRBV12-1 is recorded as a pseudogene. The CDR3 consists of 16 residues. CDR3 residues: CASSFGPGERYNEQYF. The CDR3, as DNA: TGTGCCAGCAGCTTTGGACCTGGAGAGCGTTACAATGAGCAGTACTTC.

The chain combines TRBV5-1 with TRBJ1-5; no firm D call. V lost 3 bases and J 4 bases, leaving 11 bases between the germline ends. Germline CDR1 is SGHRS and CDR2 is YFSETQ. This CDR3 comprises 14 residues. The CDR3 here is CASSSGVENQPQHF. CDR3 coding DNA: TGCGCCAGCAGCTCAGGAGTGGAGAATCAGCCCCAGCATTTT.

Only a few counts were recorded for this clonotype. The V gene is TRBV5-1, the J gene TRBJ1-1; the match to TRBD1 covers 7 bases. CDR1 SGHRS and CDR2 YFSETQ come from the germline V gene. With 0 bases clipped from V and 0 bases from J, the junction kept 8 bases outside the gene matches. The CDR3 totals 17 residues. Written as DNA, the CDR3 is TGCGCCAGCAGCTTGGTAGGGGGCAGAGAGATGAACACTGAAGCTTTCTTT. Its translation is CASSLVGGREMNTEAFF.

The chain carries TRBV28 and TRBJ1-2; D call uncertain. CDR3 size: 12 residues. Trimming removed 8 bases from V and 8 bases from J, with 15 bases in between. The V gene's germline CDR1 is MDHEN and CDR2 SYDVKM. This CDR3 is CASYNRVQGYTF. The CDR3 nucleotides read TGTGCCAGCTATAATCGGGTGCAGGGCTACACCTTC.

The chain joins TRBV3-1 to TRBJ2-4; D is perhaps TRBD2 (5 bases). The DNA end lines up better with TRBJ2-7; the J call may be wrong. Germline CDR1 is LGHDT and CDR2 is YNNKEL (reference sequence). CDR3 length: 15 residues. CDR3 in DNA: TGTGCCAGCAGCCAAGTATCCCTAGCCTCCTACGAGCAGTACTTC. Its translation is CASSQVSLASYEQYF.

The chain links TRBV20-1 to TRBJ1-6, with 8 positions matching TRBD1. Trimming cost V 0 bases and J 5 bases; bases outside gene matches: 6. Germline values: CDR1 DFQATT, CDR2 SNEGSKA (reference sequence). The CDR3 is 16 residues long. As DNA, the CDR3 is TGCAGTGCTAGAGATGCAGGGGGCCCGAATAATTCACCCCTCCACTTT. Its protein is CSARDAGGPNNSPLHF.

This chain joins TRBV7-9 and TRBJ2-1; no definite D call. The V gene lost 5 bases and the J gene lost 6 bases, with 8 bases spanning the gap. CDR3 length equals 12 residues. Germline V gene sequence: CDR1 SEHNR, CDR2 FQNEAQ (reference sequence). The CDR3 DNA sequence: TGTGCCAGCAGCACAATATCCAATGAGCAGTTCTTC. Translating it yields CASSTISNEQFF.

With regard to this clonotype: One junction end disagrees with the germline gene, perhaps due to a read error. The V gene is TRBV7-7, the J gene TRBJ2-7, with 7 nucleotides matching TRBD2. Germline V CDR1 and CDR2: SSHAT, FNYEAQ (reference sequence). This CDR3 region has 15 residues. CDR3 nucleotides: TGTGCTAGCAGCTTAGCCGCGGGAGCGACCTACGAGCAGTACTTC. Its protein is CASSLAAGATYEQYF.

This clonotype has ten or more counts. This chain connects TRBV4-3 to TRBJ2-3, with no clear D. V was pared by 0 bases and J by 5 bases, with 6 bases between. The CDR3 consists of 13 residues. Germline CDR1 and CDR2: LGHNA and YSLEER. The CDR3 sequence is CASSQDTGDTQYF. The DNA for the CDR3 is TGCGCCAGCAGCCAAGATACGGGAGATACGCAGTATTTT.

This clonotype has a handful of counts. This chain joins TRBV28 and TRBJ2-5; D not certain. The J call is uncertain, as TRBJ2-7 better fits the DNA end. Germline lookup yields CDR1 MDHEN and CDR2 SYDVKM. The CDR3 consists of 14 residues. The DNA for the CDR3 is TGTGCCAGCAATAGACCGCCTTCGGGTCGCGAGCAGTACTTC. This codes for CASNRPPSGREQYF.

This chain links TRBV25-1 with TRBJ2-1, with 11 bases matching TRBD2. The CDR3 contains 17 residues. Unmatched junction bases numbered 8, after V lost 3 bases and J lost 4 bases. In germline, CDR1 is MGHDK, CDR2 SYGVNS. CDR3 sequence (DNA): TGTGCCAGCAGTGATCATAGCGGGAGGGCGGCGTACAATGAGCAGTTCTTC. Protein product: CASSDHSGRAAYNEQFF.

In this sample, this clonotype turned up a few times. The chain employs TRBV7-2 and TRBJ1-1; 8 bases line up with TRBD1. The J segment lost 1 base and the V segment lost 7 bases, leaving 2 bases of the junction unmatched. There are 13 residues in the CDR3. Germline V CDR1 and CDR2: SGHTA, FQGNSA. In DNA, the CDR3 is TGTGCCAGCACTCAGGGGGCGAACACTGAAGCTTTCTTT. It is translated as CASTQGANTEAFF.